The rows below give T cell receptor beta chains drawn from one sample of a study of spatial heterogeneity in lung cancer. Each CDR3 protein gets one entry after TCRdb re-called the 5' RACE reads with MiXCR. The table has approximately 3,500 distinct CDR3 sequences, approximately 2.7% seen once. The sample consisted of normal lung tissue next to the tumor, taken at surgery. These receptors all come from a female donor with early-stage non-small cell lung cancer. Both conserved end residues are part of each CDR3. The D gene is left open where the match is weak. Only some rows state a clone size, as once, few, many or a class for expanded clones.

j_call v_call d_call clone_size cdr3_aa cdr3_nt
TRBJ1-2 TRBV12-3/TRBV12-4 TRBD1 medium-sized CASKQGVRGYTF TGTGCCAGCAAGCAGGGGGTTCGCGGCTACACCTTC
TRBJ1-1 TRBV30 NA many CAWSVQTEAFF TGTGCCTGGAGTGTGCAGACTGAAGCTTTCTTT
TRBJ2-7 TRBV6-1 NA NA CASSDREWYEQYF TGTGCCAGCAGTGACCGGGAGTGGTACGAGCAGTACTTC
TRBJ1-3 TRBV20-1 NA medium-sized CSARDTSHGSGNTIYF TGCAGTGCTAGAGATACCAGCCATGGCTCTGGAAACACCATATATTTT
TRBJ1-1 TRBV7-8 TRBD1 many CASSYRGTGGIRNTEAFF TGTGCCAGCAGCTACCGCGGGACAGGGGGCATTAGAAACACTGAAGCTTTCTTT
TRBJ1-5 TRBV2 NA medium-sized CASSAERGYQPQHF TGTGCCAGCAGTGCGGAGAGAGGATATCAGCCCCAGCATTTT
TRBJ1-5 TRBV4-3 TRBD1 medium-sized CASSQDYRGGNQPQHF TGCGCCAGCAGCCAAGACTACAGGGGAGGAAATCAGCCCCAGCATTTT
TRBJ2-1 TRBV10-3 TRBD2 many CAISKTSGANRDEQFF TGTGCCATCAGTAAGACTAGCGGGGCAAATCGCGATGAGCAGTTCTTC
TRBJ2-1 TRBV18 TRBD2 medium-sized CASSPTSGGEGNEQFF TGTGCCAGCTCCCCGACTAGCGGGGGGGAGGGCAATGAGCAGTTCTTC
TRBJ2-5 TRBV15 TRBD2 many CATSRDSSGLAAGETQYF TGTGCCACCAGCAGAGATAGTTCGGGGCTAGCGGCGGGCGAGACCCAGTACTTC
TRBJ2-7 TRBV6-5 NA many CASSYGSGRGAPYEQYF TGTGCCAGCAGTTACGGGTCGGGCAGGGGGGCGCCCTACGAGCAGTACTTC
TRBJ1-4 TRBV2 NA medium-sized CASSELTWGLFF TGTGCCAGCAGCGAATTGACATGGGGGCTGTTTTTT
TRBJ2-5 TRBV7-2 NA many CASSFAETQYF TGTGCCAGCAGCTTCGCAGAGACCCAGTACTTC
TRBJ2-3 TRBV7-9 TRBD1 medium-sized CASSPQLDRAGFSTDTQYF TGTGCCAGCAGCCCCCAGCTGGACAGGGCGGGATTTAGCACAGATACGCAGTATTTT
TRBJ1-1 TRBV12-3/TRBV12-4 NA medium-sized CASSLGQVNTEAFF TGTGCCAGCAGTTTAGGACAGGTAAACACTGAAGCTTTCTTT
TRBJ2-3 TRBV11-3 NA medium-sized CASSLGGLTDTQYF TGTGCCAGCAGCTTGGGAGGATTGACAGATACGCAGTATTTT
TRBJ1-3 TRBV30 NA many CAWSPRQASSGNTIYF TGTGCCTGGAGCCCTAGACAGGCGTCCTCTGGAAACACCATATATTTT
TRBJ2-2 TRBV12-3/TRBV12-4 NA many CASSPNFSGSNTGELFF TGTGCCAGCAGCCCAAACTTTTCAGGTTCGAACACCGGGGAGCTGTTTTTT